These 26 T cell receptor beta chains came from one sample sequenced in a study of T cell responses to AZD1222 COVID-19 vaccine. Here immunoSEQ multiplex PCR was the method, and the copy in TCRdb shows in-frame clones only, minus some. Among 100,000 to 150,000 clones, roughly 87% were seen once, and the ten largest hold about 4.3%. The specimen was peripheral blood, collected on day 0 of MenACWY control vaccination. These receptors were collected from an adult in good health.

The genes are TRBV29-1 and TRBJ1-2, with a weak D call TRBD1 (5 bases). The CDR3 covers 13 residues. V was pared by 4 bases and J by 3 bases, with 12 bases between. CDR1 is SQVTM, CDR2 ANQGSEA, per germline. Here the CDR3 reads CSVGRRDDYGYTF. As DNA, the CDR3 is TGCAGCGTTGGTCGGAGGGACGACTATGGCTACACCTTC.

V usage is TRBV14 and J usage is TRBJ1-1; the D is unclear. Germline V CDR1 and CDR2: SGHDN, FVKESK. The length of the CDR3 is 13 residues. V gave up 1 base and J gave up 6 bases, with 9 bases separating them. The CDR3 loop is CASSQVGEAEAFF. The CDR3 DNA sequence: TGTGCCAGCAGCCAAGTCGGGGAGGCTGAAGCTTTCTTT.

The chain uses TRBV2 and TRBJ2-2, with 14 bases fitting TRBD2. The V segment lost 6 bases and the J segment 1 base; nucleotides outside the gene matches: 1. Germline assignment: CDR1 SNHLY and CDR2 FYNNEI. There are 16 residues in the CDR3. For the CDR3, the DNA is TGTGCCAGCAGGGGACTAGCGGGGGTGAACACCGGGGAGCTGTTTTTT. This sequence encodes CASRGLAGVNTGELFF.

The chain recombines TRBV5-4 with TRBJ2-1; TRBD1 aligns across 12 bases. The CDR3 totals 15 residues. The germline V gene has CDR1 SGHNT and CDR2 YYREEE (reference sequence). Trimming cost V 0 bases and J 12 bases; bases outside gene matches: 7. The CDR3 here is CASSLVGQGAFGQFF. CDR3 sequence (DNA): TGTGCCAGCAGCTTGGTGGGACAGGGGGCGTTCGGGCAGTTCTTC.

The chain combines TRBV19 with TRBJ2-7, with D unclear. This CDR3 is 12 amino acids long. V was cut by 3 bases and J by 6 bases, with 9 bases left in between. Looked up from germline, CDR1 is LNHDA and CDR2 is SQIVND (reference sequence). The CDR3 region is CASSIRVVEQYF. CDR3 nucleotide sequence: TGTGCCAGTAGTATCAGAGTTGTCGAGCAGTACTTC.

The chain uses TRBV6-2 or TRBV6-3 and TRBJ1-1; 9 bases map to TRBD1. Germline V CDR1 and CDR2: MNHEY, SVGEGT. The CDR3 is 15 amino acids. The V gene end was trimmed by 6 bases and the J gene end by 4 bases; junction bases not matched to a gene: 9. The CDR3 region is CASSRRQGGRTEAFF. The CDR3 bases are TGTGCCAGCAGCCGTAGACAGGGGGGGCGCACTGAAGCTTTCTTT.

The V and J genes are TRBV10-2 and TRBJ2-1; 8 nucleotides match TRBD2. Looked up from germline, CDR1 is WSHSY and CDR2 is SAAADI. This CDR3 contains 17 residues. Trimming at V came to 0 bases and at J to 4 bases, leaving 8 bases not matched to a gene. CDR3 loop: CASSESAPGLEYNEQFF. Here the CDR3 DNA reads TGCGCCAGCAGTGAGTCGGCACCGGGACTAGAATACAATGAGCAGTTCTTC.

V usage is TRBV15 and J usage is TRBJ2-2; 8 nucleotides line up with TRBD2. In germline, CDR1 is LNHNV, CDR2 YYDKDF (reference sequence). The CDR3 consists of 17 residues. V lost 1 base, J lost 4 bases, and 8 bases stayed unmatched. The CDR3 bases are TGTGCCACCAGCAGAGCGGGTAGCGGGATTTCCACCGGGGAGCTGTTTTTT. This encodes CATSRAGSGISTGELFF.

V is TRBV4-2 and J is TRBJ1-1; D remains unclear. Trimming pared 1 base from V and 6 bases from J, leaving 15 bases between. The CDR3 consists of 15 residues. The V gene's germline CDR1 is LGHNA and CDR2 YNFKEQ. The CDR3 bases are TGTGCCAGCAGCCAAGGTGGGTCGGGTGACCCTGAAGCTTTCTTT. As protein: CASSQGGSGDPEAFF.

This chain uses TRBV19 with TRBJ1-5; the D is unclear. V dropped 6 bases and J dropped 13 bases, with 28 bases sitting between them. This CDR3 region has 16 residues. Germline CDR1 reads LNHDA; CDR2 reads SQIVND (reference sequence). CDR3 coding DNA: TGTGCCAGTAGGATTTCACAGACCCCCCCATTCCCGAAACAGCATTTT. It yields the protein CASRISQTPPFPKQHF.

In this sample, this clone is medium-sized. V usage is TRBV6-4 and J usage is TRBJ2-1, with 7 nucleotides matching TRBD2. The CDR3 consists of 13 residues. V lost 5 bases and J lost 4; bases outside the gene matches: 2. CDR1 is MRHNA and CDR2 is SNTAGT in the germline V gene. CDR3: CASSSSGYNEQFF. The CDR3 nucleotides read TGTGCCAGCAGTTCTAGCGGATACAATGAGCAGTTCTTC.

The V call is TRBV24-1, the J call TRBJ2-3, with unresolved D. V lost 1 base and J 0 bases, leaving 10 bases between the germline ends. CDR3 length equals 16 residues. Germline-derived CDR1 and CDR2 are KGHDR and SFDVKD. The CDR3 region is CATSDFVPGSTDTQYF. In DNA form, the CDR3 reads TGTGCCACCAGTGATTTTGTGCCAGGTAGCACAGATACGCAGTATTTT.

This chain joins TRBV6-5 and TRBJ2-7; a weak D match, TRBD2 (6 bases). Germline V lookup: CDR1 MNHEY, CDR2 SVGAGI. The V gene lost 2 bases and the J gene lost 0 bases, with 8 bases spanning the gap. The CDR3 loop spans 14 amino acids. The CDR3 is CASSYRRGSYEQYV. CDR3 nucleotide sequence: TGTGCCAGCAGTTACCGGCGGGGCTCCTACGAGCAGTACGTC.

This chain uses TRBV24-1 with TRBJ2-3; 10 bases are shared with TRBD2. CDR1 and CDR2 (germline): KGHDR, SFDVKD. The length of the CDR3 is 14 residues. V shed 6 bases and J 2 bases; nucleotides not matched to a gene: 1. Written as DNA, the CDR3 is TGTGCCACCAGTCTAGCGGGGGTCACAGATACGCAGTATTTT. Translating gives CATSLAGVTDTQYF.

This rearrangement joins TRBV18 to TRBJ2-2; D call uncertain. Per germline, CDR1 KGHSH and CDR2 LQKENI. The CDR3 length is 14 residues. V gave up 3 bases and J gave up 3 bases, with 8 bases separating them. Here the CDR3 DNA reads TGTGCCAGCTCACCCGCCCCATACACCGGGGAGCTGTTTTTT. Its protein product is CASSPAPYTGELFF.

The gene calls are TRBV20-1 and TRBJ2-1; D is unclear. Trimming took 3 bases from V and 1 from J, leaving 13 bases between them. The germline CDR1 and CDR2 sequences are DFQATT and SNEGSKA (reference sequence). There are 15 residues in the CDR3. The CDR3 nucleotides are TGCAGTGCTAGTGATATCATTGGATCCTACAATGAGCAGTTCTTC. Encoded protein: CSASDIIGSYNEQFF.

CDR3 bases: TGTGCCAGCAGCGACCGGGACTTCCGCACAGATACGCAGTATTTT. Protein sequence: CASSDRDFRTDTQYF. This sequence joins TRBV9 and TRBJ2-3; TRBD2 might be the D (6 bases). Trimming pared 3 bases from V and 1 base from J, leaving 12 bases between. The CDR3 contains 15 residues. Germline assignment: CDR1 SGDLS and CDR2 YYNGEE.

The chain combines TRBV10-3 with TRBJ2-7, with unresolved D. Germline loops: CDR1 ENHRY, CDR2 SYGVKD. The ends were cut back, 3 bases at V and 12 bases at J, with 6 bases in the middle. The CDR3 spans 9 residues. CDR3 bases: TGTGCCATCAGTGAAGGTGGGTACGTC. Amino acid sequence: CAISEGGYV.

This clone was picked up one time. The chain links TRBV11-2 to TRBJ2-1; D tentatively reads TRBD1 or TRBD2 (5 bases each). V was cut by 5 bases and J by 4 bases, with 18 bases left in between. The CDR3 loop spans 16 amino acids. Germline V gives CDR1 SGHAT, CDR2 FQNNGV. CDR3 DNA sequence: TGTGCCAGCAGCCATACCGGGACCTCCTTGTACAATGAGCAGTTCTTC. Its protein product is CASSHTGTSLYNEQFF.

CDR3 bases: TGTGCCAGCTCGTCCGGGACTAGCGGGGCGGGTGAGCAGTTCTTC. It yields the protein CASSSGTSGAGEQFF. The chain links TRBV18 to TRBJ2-1; 13 bases are shared with TRBD2. This CDR3 spans 15 amino acids. Trimming at V came to 6 bases and at J to 9 bases, leaving 8 bases not matched to a gene. CDR1 and CDR2 from the germline V gene are KGHSH and LQKENI.

The chain uses TRBV10-2 and TRBJ1-3; D unresolved. V was shortened by 3 bases and J by 6 bases, with 15 bases between the two germline ends. CDR3 size: 15 residues. Germline V CDR1 and CDR2: WSHSY, SAAADI. The CDR3 nucleotides are TGCGCCAGCAGTGACGGCAGACTCGGGGTAAACACCATATATTTT. This codes for CASSDGRLGVNTIYF.

The V call is TRBV7-2, the J call TRBJ1-1; D may be TRBD1 (6 bases). V shed 1 base and J shed 0 bases, with 9 bases lying between them. The CDR3 is 15 residues long. Germline CDR1 and CDR2: SGHTA and FQGNSA. CDR3 bases: TGTGCCAGCAGCTTAGAGTGGACAGTGAACACTGAAGCTTTCTTT. It translates to CASSLEWTVNTEAFF.

The rearrangement links TRBV6-5 to TRBJ2-2; weak D call: TRBD1 (5 bases). The CDR3 totals 14 residues. The V gene's germline CDR1 is MNHEY and CDR2 SVGAGI. The V end lost 6 bases, the J end lost 2 bases, and 10 bases lay between the germline ends. The CDR3 spells CASRTDRNTGELFF. In nucleotides, the CDR3 is TGTGCCAGCAGGACCGACAGAAACACCGGGGAGCTGTTTTTT.

Concerning this clone itself: A read error may be the cause here, since a much bigger clone is one base away. In the same sample, other DNA sequences code for this CDR3. DNA for the CDR3: TGTGCCAGCAGACAGGGAGGATCACCCCTCCACTTT. This gives the protein CASRQGGSPLHF. The rearrangement uses TRBV4-2 and TRBJ1-6; D perhaps matches TRBD1 (6 bases). The CDR3 runs to 12 residues. With 6 bases removed from V and 10 bases from J, the gap between germline ends came to 10 bases. The germline gives CDR1 LGHNA, CDR2 YNFKEQ.

This clone was observed a handful of times. The V and J genes are TRBV30 and TRBJ1-5; TRBD1 matches at 7 bases. CDR1 GTSNPN and CDR2 SVGIG come from the germline V gene (reference sequence). V shed 2 bases and J 9 bases; nucleotides not matched to a gene: 13. The CDR3 spans 15 residues. CDR3 in DNA: TGTGCCTGGAGTCACACCGGGACAGACATTGGGCCCCAGCATTTT. Translating gives CAWSHTGTDIGPQHF.

The chain joins TRBV27 to TRBJ2-2, with TRBD1 as a possible D gene (5 bases). Per germline, CDR1 MNHEY and CDR2 SMNVEV (reference sequence). The V gene lost 3 bases and the J gene lost 4 bases, with 9 bases spanning the gap. This CDR3 is 14 amino acids long. CDR3 sequence: CASSLQGFTGELFF. In DNA form, the CDR3 reads TGTGCCAGCAGTTTGCAGGGATTCACCGGGGAGCTGTTTTTT.